This T cell receptor beta chain was obtained from a study of regulatory T cells in long-lasting Graves disease. In its sample, this clonotype was seen a few times. What it binds is unknown. Time point reported: newly diagnosed GD, antithyroid drugs for less than 3 months. PBMC-derived RNA was used for the TCR library. The study, taken as a whole, reports: Limited samples may have lowered accuracy.

Building of the TCR beta libraries involved iRepertoire HTBI primers and Arm-PCR of CDR3 regions. TCRdb re-called the multiplex PCR reads through MiXCR, storing one row per CDR3 protein. The table shows roughly 500,000 distinct CDR3 sequences, with about 14% occurring only once. This CDR3 is 14 amino acids long. Trimming removed 2 bases from V and 5 bases from J, with 10 bases in between. The germline V gene has CDR1 MNHNS and CDR2 SASEGT. These same data were also listed under a study on T cells in Graves' hyperthyroidism and ophthalmopathy. That work contributes: In validation, the model predicted ophthalmopathy. These predictions came a median approximately six months before onset.

V gene TRBV6-1 combines with J gene TRBJ1-5; D not resolved. This sequence originates from a woman aged 45 to 65 with Graves disease. The sequencing used peripheral blood mononuclear cells (PBMCs), collected at new diagnosis, from a patient treated with antithyroid drugs. The CDR3 DNA reads TGTGCCAGCAGTGAAATACGGAGGGATCAGCCCCAGCATTTT. This sequence encodes CASSEIRRDQPQHF.